Shown below are 21 T cell receptor beta chains from a single sample sequenced in a study of T cell changes during pregnancy in multiple sclerosis (dated by TCRdb to 2018 to 2020). The method was the immunoSEQ multiplex PCR assay. This is the immuneACCESS table as TCRdb keeps it, with only in-frame sequences that have V and J called. A part of the clones is gone; compared with another copy, unresolved V genes explain less than half, and the rest is unexplained. The sample data list 50,000 to 70,000 clones, and approximately 92% of these were observed just once. The biggest ten clones account for 1.4% of the sample. Sequencing used peripheral blood, obtained in the second trimester of pregnancy. These receptors were obtained from a female donor with multiple sclerosis, enrolled in a pregnancy study.

The chain uses TRBV27 and TRBJ2-7, with a possible D match to TRBD1 (5 bases). CDR1 is MNHEY, CDR2 SMNVEV, per germline (reference sequence). This CDR3 spans 13 amino acids. Trimming took 2 bases from V and 2 from J, leaving 7 bases between them. CDR3 in amino acids: CASSLGATYEQYF. The CDR3 DNA reads TGTGCCAGCAGTTTAGGGGCGACCTACGAGCAGTACTTC.

This clone turned up a few times. The J gene is TRBJ2-1, the V gene TRBV27; tentatively, D is TRBD1 (5 bases). Germline CDR1 reads MNHEY; CDR2 reads SMNVEV (reference sequence). This CDR3 spans 16 amino acids. Trimming pared 6 bases from V and 0 bases from J, leaving 15 bases between. Here the CDR3 reads CASRPLQGSSYNEQFF. The CDR3 bases are TGTGCCAGCAGACCACTGCAGGGCAGCTCCTACAATGAGCAGTTCTTC.

This rearrangement joins TRBV11-2 to TRBJ2-1; TRBD2 aligns across 13 bases. The CDR3 contains 15 residues. The germline gives CDR1 SGHAT, CDR2 FQNNGV. The J segment lost 7 bases and the V segment lost 5 bases, leaving 5 bases of the junction unmatched. The CDR3 loop is CASSPGLAGVNEQFF. DNA for the CDR3: TGTGCCAGCAGCCCCGGACTAGCGGGAGTTAATGAGCAGTTCTTC. Full variable domain (rest looked up from reference TRBV11-2 and TRBJ2-1): EAGVAQSPRYKIIEKRQSVAFWCNPISGHATLYWYQQILGQGPKLLIQFQNNGVVDDSQLPKDRFSAERLKGVDSTLKIQPAKLEDSAVYLCASSPGLAGVNEQFFGPGTRLTVL.

The chain carries TRBV11-2 and TRBJ2-1, with 11 nucleotides matching TRBD2. CDR1 and CDR2 from the germline V gene are SGHAT and FQNNGV. V trimming: 2 bases; J trimming: 7 bases; junction bases outside the gene matches: 4. The CDR3 sequence is 15 residues long. CDR3 sequence (DNA): TGTGCCAGCAGCTTACTTCCTAGCGGGAGGAATGAGCAGTTCTTC. Translating it yields CASSLLPSGRNEQFF. The full variable domain, its missing parts supplied by reference TRBV11-2 and TRBJ2-1, is EAGVAQSPRYKIIEKRQSVAFWCNPISGHATLYWYQQILGQGPKLLIQFQNNGVVDDSQLPKDRFSAERLKGVDSTLKIQPAKLEDSAVYLCASSLLPSGRNEQFFGPGTRLTVL.

This chain links TRBV7-2 with TRBJ2-3, with 9 bases identical to TRBD2. CDR3 size: 15 residues. The trim removed 1 base at V and 6 bases at J, leaving 5 bases unmatched. Germline V gene data show CDR1 as SGHTA and CDR2 as FQGNSA. The CDR3 nucleotides read TGTGCCAGCAGCTTAGGTAGCGGGAGTTTGGATACGCAGTATTTT. It encodes CASSLGSGSLDTQYF.

The gene calls are TRBV27 and TRBJ1-1; D unclear. The germline V and J ends were trimmed by 6 bases and 4 bases, with 9 bases remaining between them. Germline loops: CDR1 MNHEY, CDR2 SMNVEV (reference sequence). This CDR3 comprises 12 residues. CDR3 DNA sequence: TGTGCCAGCAGGACCAGGTCCACTGAAGCTTTCTTT. Translated, it gives CASRTRSTEAFF.

The chain joins TRBV30 to TRBJ1-1; TRBD1 might be the D (5 bases). The germline V and J ends were trimmed by 3 bases and 3 bases, with 11 bases remaining between them. CDR1 and CDR2 (germline): GTSNPN, SVGIG (reference sequence). The CDR3 runs 13 residues. The DNA for the CDR3 is TGTGCCTGGAGAGGGGATGAGTACACTGAAGCTTTCTTT. This translates into CAWRGDEYTEAFF.

This clone was picked up a small number of times. The chain has TRBV9 and TRBJ1-1; 7 nucleotides agree with TRBD1. Germline V gene sequence: CDR1 SGDLS, CDR2 YYNGEE. The CDR3 covers 16 residues. With 4 bases clipped from V and 1 base from J, the junction kept 10 bases outside the gene matches. DNA of the CDR3: TGTGCCAGCAGCTCCTGGACAGGTTCTAAGAACACTGAAGCTTTCTTT. As protein: CASSSWTGSKNTEAFF.

The V and J genes are TRBV5-1 and TRBJ1-1; D remains unclear. V gave up 4 bases and J gave up 0 bases, with 10 bases separating them. The germline gives CDR1 SGHRS, CDR2 YFSETQ. CDR3 length: 14 amino acids. CDR3 region: CASSREALNTEAFF. The CDR3 nucleotides are TGCGCCAGCAGCCGAGAGGCCCTGAACACTGAAGCTTTCTTT.

This clone was seen a single time. This chain connects TRBV7-6 to TRBJ2-1, with 9 positions matching TRBD2. CDR1 and CDR2 from the germline V gene are SGHVS and FNYEAQ. J lost 4 bases, V lost 2 bases, and 6 bases had no gene match. The CDR3 runs 16 residues. CDR3 sequence (DNA): TGTGCCAGCAGCTTACTCGCGGGAGGGCCATACAATGAGCAGTTCTTC. It specifies CASSLLAGGPYNEQFF.

The genes are TRBV11-1 and TRBJ1-2, with unresolved D. V was shortened by 0 bases and J by 8 bases, with 13 bases between the two germline ends. The V gene's germline CDR1 is SGHAT and CDR2 FQDESV (reference sequence). The CDR3 is 14 amino acids. This CDR3 is CASSLAGSLGGYTF. CDR3 sequence (DNA): TGTGCCAGCAGCTTAGCAGGGAGTTTAGGAGGCTACACCTTC.

The V call is TRBV30, the J call TRBJ2-3, with 10 nucleotides matching TRBD2. V shed 3 bases, J shed 5 bases, and the junction held 5 bases outside the gene matches. Germline CDR1 is GTSNPN and CDR2 is SVGIG (reference sequence). CDR3 length: 14 amino acids. DNA for the CDR3: TGTGCCTGGAGCTTGAGCGGGAGGGGAGATACGCAGTATTTT. Encoded protein: CAWSLSGRGDTQYF.

This clone was observed a single time. The chain employs TRBV4-1 and TRBJ1-5; maybe TRBD1 (5 bases). Germline values: CDR1 MGHRA, CDR2 YSYEKL. V was trimmed by 0 bases and J by 7 bases, leaving 7 bases between them. The length of the CDR3 is 13 residues. The CDR3 protein is CASSQDNRQPQHF. The CDR3 region has the DNA TGCGCCAGCAGCCAAGATAACAGGCAGCCCCAGCATTTT.

The genes are TRBV28 and TRBJ1-2; maybe TRBD1 (6 bases). Looked up from germline, CDR1 is MDHEN and CDR2 is SYDVKM. The CDR3 loop spans 16 amino acids. Trimming pared 4 bases from V and 5 bases from J, leaving 20 bases between. The CDR3 is CASSSHLRTAIYGYTF. CDR3 DNA sequence: TGTGCCAGCAGTTCTCACCTGCGGACAGCTATTTATGGCTACACCTTC.

This clone was detected once. The chain joins TRBV5-6 to TRBJ1-2, with D maybe TRBD1 (5 bases). CDR3 length equals 14 residues. Germline V lookup: CDR1 SGHDT, CDR2 YYEEEE. V was clipped by 6 bases and J by 3 bases, with 15 bases between them. For the CDR3, the DNA is TGTGCCAGCACCCCTACAGGCTCCCACTATGGCTACACCTTC. The encoded protein is CASTPTGSHYGYTF.

This clone was counted between two and nine times. V gene TRBV30 combines with J gene TRBJ1-3; D is uncertain. Germline lookup yields CDR1 GTSNPN and CDR2 SVGIG (reference sequence). Trimming shortened V by 3 bases and J by 0 bases, and 15 bases separated the two germline ends. CDR3 length: 16 residues. CDR3 region: CAWSTPREASGNTIYF. For the CDR3, the DNA is TGTGCCTGGAGCACCCCTAGGGAGGCCTCTGGAAACACCATATATTTT.

The chain links TRBV6-1 to TRBJ1-3; TRBD1 matches 7 bases. Germline CDR1 and CDR2: MNHNS and SASEGT. V was clipped by 4 bases and J by 4 bases; unmatched bases: 13. The CDR3 spans 17 residues. CDR3: CASSGAGTELAGNTIYF. The DNA of the CDR3 is TGTGCCAGCAGTGGCGCCGGGACAGAGCTTGCGGGAAACACCATATATTTT.

The chain uses TRBV6-1 and TRBJ2-1; D gene unclear. From germline, CDR1 is MNHNS and CDR2 SASEGT. V lost 0 bases and J 0 bases, leaving 12 bases between the germline ends. The CDR3 loop spans 17 amino acids. CDR3 sequence: CASSEALVVLSYNEQFF. The CDR3 DNA is TGTGCCAGCAGTGAAGCGCTTGTAGTCCTCTCCTACAATGAGCAGTTCTTC.

This clone is a singleton in its sample. The chain recombines TRBV9 with TRBJ2-1, with D perhaps matching TRBD1 (6 bases). Trimming took off 3 bases at V and 4 bases at J, with 11 bases between the two ends. The CDR3 runs to 14 residues. Germline values: CDR1 SGDLS, CDR2 YYNGEE. The CDR3 DNA follows: TGTGCCAGCAGCGCCGGGGACATTTACAATGAGCAGTTCTTC. Protein sequence: CASSAGDIYNEQFF.

V gene TRBV4-3 combines with J gene TRBJ2-7; maybe TRBD1 (6 bases). CDR1 and CDR2 (germline): LGHNA, YSLEER. Trimming left V 2 bases short and J 0 bases short, with 8 bases between. The CDR3 covers 14 residues. The DNA of the CDR3 is TGCGCCAGCAGCCAACAGGGGCCCTCCTACGAGCAGTACTTC. Its protein is CASSQQGPSYEQYF.

This clone was observed once. The DNA of the CDR3 is TGTGCCAGCAGTCCCAGACTGACGCATGGCTACACCTTC. Protein product: CASSPRLTHGYTF. This chain links TRBV27 with TRBJ1-2; D not certain. V was trimmed by 5 bases and J by 6 bases, leaving 13 bases between them. The germline V gene has CDR1 MNHEY and CDR2 SMNVEV (reference sequence). The length of the CDR3 is 13 residues.